The 15 T cell receptor beta chains below all came from one sample that was sequenced in a study of blood T cell repertoires in COVID-19. The method was immunoSEQ multiplex PCR; TCRdb's version includes in-frame clones alone and lacks a portion of them. This table holds 230,000 or so clones, about nine tenths found once. Material: PBMCs or T cells enriched from blood (not recorded which). These TCRs come from a middle-aged woman with acute COVID-19.

The chain couples TRBV29-1 to TRBJ1-5; possibly TRBD1 for D (5 bases). The germline V gene has CDR1 SQVTM and CDR2 ANQGSEA. The CDR3 totals 14 residues. The V end was cut by 6 bases, the J end by 0 bases, with 12 bases between. CDR3 sequence: CSVREGLSNQPQHF. Here the CDR3 DNA reads TGCAGCGTGAGGGAGGGACTTAGCAATCAGCCCCAGCATTTT.

This clone has just one count. The gene calls are TRBV5-1 and TRBJ2-7; possible D gene TRBD2, 5 bases. CDR1 is SGHRS and CDR2 is YFSETQ in the germline V gene. V lost 2 bases to trimming and J lost 0 bases, with 9 bases between them. The CDR3 consists of 14 residues. The CDR3 coding sequence is TGCGCCAGCAGCTTCGAGGGAAGCTCCTACGAGCAGTACTTC. It yields the protein CASSFEGSSYEQYF.

The rearrangement joins TRBV7-9 to TRBJ1-1; D possibly corresponds to TRBD1 (5 bases). V was shortened by 4 bases and J by 7 bases, with 19 bases between the two germline ends. The germline gives CDR1 SEHNR, CDR2 FQNEAQ (reference sequence). This CDR3 comprises 15 residues. DNA for the CDR3: TGTGCCAGCAGCTATCCCGGAGAGGGGAGGGTTGAAGCTTTCTTT. Amino acids: CASSYPGEGRVEAFF.

The chain recombines TRBV7-3 with TRBJ2-3; D is undetermined. Deletions cut 2 bases from V and 0 bases from J, with 9 bases between. CDR3 length: 15 amino acids. Germline assignment: CDR1 SGHTA and CDR2 FQGTGA. CDR3 residues: CASSLGPTSTDTQYF. The CDR3 DNA reads TGTGCCAGCAGCTTAGGGCCCACTAGCACAGATACGCAGTATTTT.

About this clone itself: Other DNA sequences in the same sample also yield this CDR3. The CDR3 region has the DNA TGTGCCAGCAGTGAATCGGGGAATTCACCCCTCCACTTT. Protein product: CASSESGNSPLHF. The rearrangement joins TRBV6-4 to TRBJ1-6; unclear D gene. The CDR3 spans 13 residues. Germline assignment: CDR1 MRHNA and CDR2 SNTAGT. With 3 bases removed from V and 7 bases from J, the gap between germline ends came to 7 bases.

This clone was seen just once. The gene calls are TRBV7-2 and TRBJ1-6; 10 bases agree with TRBD1. Germline CDR1 SGHTA, CDR2 FQGNSA. The CDR3 is 15 residues long. The J segment lost 7 bases and the V segment lost 5 bases, leaving 5 bases of the junction unmatched. As DNA, the CDR3 is TGTGCCAGCAGCCCCCGGACAGGGGGGAATTCACCCCTCCACTTT. It translates to CASSPRTGGNSPLHF.

The chain uses TRBV7-9 and TRBJ1-1, with D unresolved. The CDR3 runs to 13 residues. Germline assignment: CDR1 SEHNR and CDR2 FQNEAQ (reference sequence). The V end lost 5 bases, the J end lost 0 bases, and 7 bases lay between the germline ends. The CDR3 nucleotides are TGTGCCAGCAGCGCAGGTGTGAACACTGAAGCTTTCTTT. It codes for CASSAGVNTEAFF. The full variable domain, with the rest looked up from reference TRBV7-9 and TRBJ1-1, is DTGVSQNPRHKITKRGQNVTFRCDPISEHNRLYWYRQTLGQGPEFLTYFQNEAQLEKSRLLSDRFSAERPKGSFSTLEIQRTEQGDSAMYLCASSAGVNTEAFFGQGTRLTVV.

The chain employs TRBV30 and TRBJ1-3, with 8 positions matching TRBD1. The CDR3 consists of 16 residues. Germline V gene sequence: CDR1 GTSNPN, CDR2 SVGIG (reference sequence). Unmatched junction bases numbered 6, after V lost 2 bases and J lost 0 bases. CDR3 sequence: CAWSTGQVFSGNTIYF. The CDR3 DNA is TGTGCCTGGAGTACGGGACAGGTTTTCTCTGGAAACACCATATATTTT.

V is TRBV28 and J is TRBJ2-5, with 8 bases aligning to TRBD1. V shed 5 bases, J shed 5 bases, and the junction held 10 bases outside the gene matches. Germline-derived CDR1 and CDR2 are MDHEN and SYDVKM. This CDR3 is 15 amino acids long. CDR3 sequence: CASSTDRADGETQYF. CDR3 in DNA: TGTGCCAGCAGTACGGACAGGGCCGACGGGGAGACCCAGTACTTC.

The chain links TRBV7-9 to TRBJ2-1, with 10 bases fitting TRBD2. The CDR3 loop spans 14 amino acids. J gave up 10 bases and V 2 bases, and 5 bases lay outside the gene matches. CDR1 and CDR2 from the germline V gene are SEHNR and FQNEAQ (reference sequence). CDR3 in DNA: TGTGCCAGCAGCTTAAGCGGGGGGGCCCCCGAGCAGTTCTTC. As protein: CASSLSGGAPEQFF.

This chain uses TRBV7-2 with TRBJ1-2; D gene unclear. The CDR3 runs to 15 residues. CDR1 SGHTA and CDR2 FQGNSA come from the germline V gene. The V end lost 0 bases, the J end lost 3 bases, and 11 bases lay between the germline ends. The CDR3 here is CASSLALLRDYGYTF. The CDR3 DNA reads as TGTGCCAGCAGCTTAGCGCTTCTTAGAGACTATGGCTACACCTTC.

The rearrangement joins TRBV2 to TRBJ2-3; TRBD2 aligns across 10 bases. Losses at the gene ends were 0 bases for V and 6 bases for J; bases not matched to a gene: 6. This CDR3 has 16 residues. Germline CDR1 reads SNHLY; CDR2 reads FYNNEI. In nucleotides, the CDR3 is TGTGCCAGCAGTGAAGCTCGGCTAGCGGGGGAGGATACGCAGTATTTT. It yields the protein CASSEARLAGEDTQYF.

This clone was picked up one time. V gene TRBV9 combines with J gene TRBJ1-1, with a tentative D call TRBD1 (5 bases). Trimming stripped 1 base from V and 5 bases from J, with 18 bases between. Germline V gene sequence: CDR1 SGDLS, CDR2 YYNGEE. The CDR3 runs to 16 residues. The DNA for the CDR3 is TGTGCCAGCAGCGTACACCCAGGGAGGAGGGATACTGAAGCTTTCTTT. This gives the protein CASSVHPGRRDTEAFF.

The V gene is TRBV15, the J gene TRBJ1-6; a possible D gene is TRBD1 (5 bases). Germline V lookup: CDR1 LNHNV, CDR2 YYDKDF (reference sequence). The CDR3 covers 17 residues. The V end lost 0 bases, the J end lost 4 bases, and 13 bases lay between the germline ends. In DNA, the CDR3 is TGTGCCACCAGCAGAGACCCAGGGCCCGCTTATAATTCACCCCTCCACTTT. Its translation is CATSRDPGPAYNSPLHF.

The chain recombines TRBV7-9 with TRBJ2-7; tentatively, D is TRBD1 (5 bases). The CDR3 has 15 amino acids. Germline CDR1 is SEHNR and CDR2 is FQNEAQ (reference sequence). V shed 4 bases and J shed 5 bases, with 18 bases lying between them. The CDR3 DNA is TGTGCCAGCAGCTCTCAAGGGGTTATATTCCACGAGCAGTACTTC. It yields the protein CASSSQGVIFHEQYF.